These 26 T cell receptor beta chains share one sample of origin, sequenced in a study of control samples from healthy donors and cancer patients. The data were produced by immunoSEQ multiplex PCR, yet TCRdb's version contains in-frame clones alone and is incomplete. The sample has around 180,000 clones; 91% are singletons. Input material: blood. The source of these receptors is a woman in her thirties or forties in good health.

This clone was seen only a few times. The V call is TRBV15, the J call TRBJ2-7; D is undetermined. Germline V lookup: CDR1 LNHNV, CDR2 YYDKDF (reference sequence). Trimming took 4 bases from V and 6 from J, leaving 10 bases between them. The CDR3 has 12 amino acids. CDR3 region: CATSTGPGEQYF. As DNA, the CDR3 is TGTGCCACCAGCACAGGTCCTGGCGAGCAGTACTTC. Full variable domain (outside the CDR3, taken from reference TRBV15 and TRBJ2-7): DAMVIQNPRYQVTQFGKPVTLSCSQTLNHNVMYWYQQKSSQAPKLLFHYYDKDFNNEADTPDNFQSRRPNTSFCFLDIRSPGLGDTAMYLCATSTGPGEQYFGPGTRLTVT.

The count of this clone is one. V gene TRBV2 combines with J gene TRBJ2-5, with D uncertain. Germline CDR1 is SNHLY and CDR2 is FYNNEI. There are 15 residues in the CDR3. Trimming stripped 6 bases from V and 3 bases from J, with 17 bases between. The CDR3 DNA is TGTGCCAGCAGAGGGCGGAGCCTACCAGAAGAGACCCAGTACTTC. This sequence encodes CASRGRSLPEETQYF. Full variable domain (outside the CDR3, taken from reference TRBV2 and TRBJ2-5): EPEVTQTPSHQVTQMGQEVILRCVPISNHLYFYWYRQILGQKVEFLVSFYNNEISEKSEIFDDQFSVERPDGSNFTLKIRSTKLEDSAMYFCASRGRSLPEETQYFGPGTRLLVL.

The count of this clone is one. V gene TRBV11-3 combines with J gene TRBJ2-1; 13 positions match TRBD2. There are 17 residues in the CDR3. The germline CDR1 and CDR2 sequences are SGHNT and YENEEA. After removal of 1 base from V and 8 bases from J, the junction contained 8 bases not matched to a gene. DNA of the CDR3: TGTGCCAGCAGCTTAGGAACTACTAGCGGGGGGGCCTATGAGCAGTTCTTC. This sequence encodes CASSLGTTSGGAYEQFF. Full variable domain (rest looked up from reference TRBV11-3 and TRBJ2-1): EAGVVQSPRYKIIEKKQPVAFWCNPISGHNTLYWYLQNLGQGPELLIRYENEEAVDDSQLPKDRFSAERLKGVDSTLKIQPAELGDSAVYLCASSLGTTSGGAYEQFFGPGTRLTVL.

The V call is TRBV7-8, the J call TRBJ1-2; TRBD1 is a possible D gene (6 bases). The CDR3 has 14 amino acids. From germline, CDR1 is SGHVS and CDR2 FQNEAQ. V was shortened by 5 bases and J by 1 base, with 11 bases between the two germline ends. The CDR3 reads CASSRTVDNYGYTF. The CDR3 nucleotides are TGTGCCAGCAGCCGGACAGTGGATAACTATGGCTACACCTTC.

This rearrangement joins TRBV4-1 to TRBJ2-7; 10 nucleotides align to TRBD2. From germline, CDR1 is MGHRA and CDR2 YSYEKL. The CDR3 is made up of 18 amino acids. V lost 0 bases, J lost 1 base, and 9 bases stayed unmatched. The CDR3 nucleotides are TGCGCCAGCAGCCAAGAGACCCTAGCGGGGGCGATTTCCTACGAGCAGTACTTC. It is translated as CASSQETLAGAISYEQYF.

The chain combines TRBV29-1 with TRBJ1-1, with 8 bases lining up with TRBD1. Looked up from germline, CDR1 is SQVTM and CDR2 is ANQGSEA. CDR3 length: 12 amino acids. V lost 7 bases, J lost 6 bases, and 7 bases stayed unmatched. CDR3 in amino acids: CSASDRDPEAFF. The CDR3 nucleotides read TGCAGCGCCTCGGACAGGGACCCTGAAGCTTTCTTT.

J is TRBJ1-1 and V is TRBV6-6, with D unclear. Trimming stripped 7 bases from V and 1 base from J, with 10 bases between. Per the germline V gene, CDR1 is MNHNY and CDR2 is SVGAGI (reference sequence). This CDR3 is 13 amino acids long. The CDR3 DNA is TGTGCCAGCAATCTCCCGGGGAACACTGAAGCTTTCTTT. Protein product: CASNLPGNTEAFF.

The genes are TRBV7-9 and TRBJ2-2; D gene unclear. CDR3 size: 14 residues. V was clipped by 1 base and J by 5 bases, with 8 bases between them. Per the germline V gene, CDR1 is SEHNR and CDR2 is FQNEAQ (reference sequence). DNA of the CDR3: TGTGCCAGCAGCTTAGAACTCCAAACCGGGGAGCTGTTTTTT. This codes for CASSLELQTGELFF.

The chain uses TRBV2 and TRBJ1-6; 7 bases align to TRBD1. Per the germline V gene, CDR1 is SNHLY and CDR2 is FYNNEI. The CDR3 is 17 residues long. V shed 8 bases, J shed 14 bases, and the junction held 24 bases outside the gene matches. Here the CDR3 DNA reads TGTGCCAGCCGCCTGACAGGGCTTCATGGAGGGACGGAATCCCTCCACTTT. This sequence encodes CASRLTGLHGGTESLHF.

This chain joins TRBV6-5 and TRBJ1-5; D is undetermined. The CDR3 runs 14 residues. Germline V gene lookup returns CDR1 MNHEY and CDR2 SVGAGI. Deletions cut 5 bases from V and 7 bases from J, with 15 bases between. The chain's CDR3 is CASSLNGVTQPQHF. The CDR3, as DNA: TGTGCCAGCAGTCTCAACGGGGTTACGCAGCCCCAGCATTTT.

The chain carries TRBV11-2 and TRBJ2-1, with a weak D call TRBD2 (6 bases). The CDR3 is made up of 11 amino acids. Trimming left V 1 base short and J 15 bases short, with 10 bases between. Germline loops: CDR1 SGHAT, CDR2 FQNNGV. CDR3 nucleotides: TGTGCCAGCAGCTTAGGACTAGTTTTGTTCTTC. Translation: CASSLGLVLFF.

A few counts support this clone. The chain couples TRBV6-2 or TRBV6-3 to TRBJ1-1; D is ambiguous. Per germline, CDR1 MNHEY and CDR2 SVGEGT. The CDR3 is 15 residues long. Trimming removed 0 bases at V and 4 bases at J, with 12 bases between. The CDR3 here is CASSYSYGEGTEAFF. In DNA form, the CDR3 reads TGTGCCAGCAGTTACTCGTACGGGGAGGGCACTGAAGCTTTCTTT.

The chain joins TRBV7-2 to TRBJ2-7; TRBD1 is a possible D gene (5 bases). The CDR3 has 13 residues. The V end was cut by 1 base, the J end by 7 bases, with 11 bases between. Germline V gene sequence: CDR1 SGHTA, CDR2 FQGNSA. The CDR3 protein is CASSLVQGEEQYF. For the CDR3, the DNA is TGTGCCAGCAGCTTAGTTCAGGGTGAGGAGCAGTACTTC.

This clone was found a few times. This chain uses TRBV28 with TRBJ2-7; perhaps TRBD1 as D (6 bases). This CDR3 has 18 amino acids. V lost 1 base and J 6 bases, leaving 25 bases between the germline ends. Germline V gene lookup returns CDR1 MDHEN and CDR2 SYDVKM. The CDR3 bases are TGTGCCAGCAGTTTATCCCTCGGACGGCGAAGTGGGGGCTCCGAGCAGTACTTC. Translating it yields CASSLSLGRRSGGSEQYF.

V is TRBV12-5 and J is TRBJ1-2; D remains ambiguous. The V gene's germline CDR1 is LGHNT and CDR2 FRNRAP. Trimming stripped 4 bases from V and 4 bases from J, with 13 bases between. This CDR3 is 14 amino acids long. The CDR3 DNA reads TGTGCTAGTGGTTCCCCAGAAGTTTTCTATGGCTACACCTTC. Translating gives CASGSPEVFYGYTF. The full variable domain, with the rest looked up from reference TRBV12-5 and TRBJ1-2, is DARVTQTPRHKVTEMGQEVTMRCQPILGHNTVFWYRQTMMQGLELLAYFRNRAPLDDSGMPKDRFSAEMPDATLATLKIQPSEPRDSAVYFCASGSPEVFYGYTFGSGTRLTVV.

This clone was observed a handful of times. V usage is TRBV2 and J usage is TRBJ2-3; D unresolved. Germline CDR1 is SNHLY and CDR2 is FYNNEI. The CDR3 is 14 residues long. V lost 7 bases and J lost 1, with 12 bases in between. The CDR3 bases are TGTGCCAGCAAATTAGGGTGGGGCACAGATACGCAGTATTTT. It encodes CASKLGWGTDTQYF.

J is TRBJ1-5 and V is TRBV27; TRBD1 is a possible D gene (6 bases). Germline CDR1 is MNHEY and CDR2 is SMNVEV (reference sequence). V was pared by 6 bases and J by 1 base, with 19 bases between. The CDR3 extends over 17 amino acids. The CDR3 DNA is TGTGCCAGCAGCCGCTTCGGGGGGCCAGCGAGCAATCAGCCCCAGCATTTT. This codes for CASSRFGGPASNQPQHF.

V is TRBV27 and J is TRBJ2-7; either TRBD1 or TRBD2 may fit D (5 bases each). CDR1 is MNHEY and CDR2 is SMNVEV in the germline V gene (reference sequence). V lost 10 bases and J lost 2, with 15 bases in between. The CDR3 length is 13 residues. CDR3 bases: TGTGCCACTACCGGGGCGATACCCTACGAGCAGTACTTC. Its translation: CATTGAIPYEQYF.

This rearrangement joins TRBV6-5 to TRBJ2-5, with D tentatively TRBD1 or TRBD2 (5 bases each). This CDR3 spans 13 amino acids. Trimming removed 9 bases from V and 3 bases from J, with 14 bases in between. Germline CDR1 and CDR2: MNHEY and SVGAGI. The CDR3: CASRLLGEETQYF. In DNA form, the CDR3 reads TGTGCCAGTCGGTTACTAGGGGAAGAGACCCAGTACTTC.

The J gene is TRBJ2-7, the V gene TRBV19, with D perhaps TRBD1 (5 bases). This CDR3 spans 11 amino acids. The germline CDR1 and CDR2 sequences are LNHDA and SQIVND (reference sequence). Trimming pared 9 bases from V and 2 bases from J, leaving 8 bases between. The CDR3 DNA sequence: TGTGCCAGCACGGACACCTACGAGCAGTACTTC. Translated: CASTDTYEQYF. The full variable domain, rest sourced from reference TRBV19 and TRBJ2-7, is DGGITQSPKYLFRKEGQNVTLSCEQNLNHDAMYWYRQDPGQGLRLIYYSQIVNDFQKGDIAEGYSVSREKKESFPLTVTSAQKNPTAFYLCASTDTYEQYFGPGTRLTVT.

The chain couples TRBV25-1 to TRBJ2-7, with D perhaps TRBD2 (5 bases). Per germline, CDR1 MGHDK and CDR2 SYGVNS. This CDR3 is 13 amino acids long. V was trimmed by 8 bases and J by 3 bases, leaving 14 bases between them. CDR3 region: CASGRTGNYEQYF. CDR3 nucleotide sequence: TGTGCCAGCGGACGGACGGGGAACTACGAGCAGTACTTC.

The chain links TRBV4-2 to TRBJ2-2; D may be TRBD1 or TRBD2 (6 bases each). CDR1 LGHNA and CDR2 YNFKEQ come from the germline V gene. V was shortened by 1 base and J by 0 bases, with 9 bases between the two germline ends. The length of the CDR3 is 16 residues. Written as DNA, the CDR3 is TGTGCCAGCAGCCAAGCGGGGGACACGAACACCGGGGAGCTGTTTTTT. Amino acid sequence: CASSQAGDTNTGELFF.

V usage is TRBV6-6 and J usage is TRBJ2-1, with a tentative D call TRBD2 (6 bases). There are 15 residues in the CDR3. Per the germline V gene, CDR1 is MNHNY and CDR2 is SVGAGI (reference sequence). V was shortened by 6 bases and J by 0 bases, with 12 bases between the two germline ends. CDR3 DNA sequence: TGTGCCAGCAGGGAGGACGGGAGCTCCTACAATGAGCAGTTCTTC. It specifies CASREDGSSYNEQFF.

The rearrangement uses TRBV5-1 and TRBJ1-3; D is unresolved. CDR3 length: 15 amino acids. V lost 0 bases and J 4 bases, leaving 11 bases between the germline ends. Per germline, CDR1 SGHRS and CDR2 YFSETQ. In DNA form, the CDR3 reads TGCGCCAGCAGCTTGGCCGTGGCAGGCGGAAACACCATATATTTT. It yields the protein CASSLAVAGGNTIYF.

J is TRBJ2-7 and V is TRBV7-3; possibly TRBD1 for D (6 bases). The CDR3 has 12 amino acids. Germline V gene sequence: CDR1 SGHTA, CDR2 FQGTGA. V lost 6 bases, J lost 1 base, and 7 bases lay in between. The CDR3 DNA reads as TGTGCCAGCAGAGGGGGTTCCTACGAGCAGTACTTC. Its protein is CASRGGSYEQYF.

J is TRBJ1-3 and V is TRBV3-1 (or the pseudogene TRBV3-2); the D is unclear. V was shortened by 1 base and J by 7 bases, with 14 bases between the two germline ends. The germline V gene has CDR1 LGHDT and CDR2 YNNKEL (reference sequence). The CDR3 runs to 15 residues. The chain's CDR3 is CASSQAGGIRNTIYF. Here the CDR3 DNA reads TGTGCCAGCAGCCAAGCGGGAGGGATCCGGAACACCATATATTTT.